This T cell receptor beta chain was identified during a study of cytomegalovirus exposure and HLA in healthy donors. Study outcomes and limitations: The authors listed 164 TCR beta chains as cytomegalovirus-associated. Later analysis suggested most CMV-associated TCR beta chains were HLA-restricted.

The CDR3 length is 14 residues. V was trimmed by 5 bases and J by 1 base, leaving 10 bases between them. Germline V gene data show CDR1 as SGHTA and CDR2 as FQGNSA. The PCR was carried out with 60 Vbeta primers and 13 Jbeta primers. Methods used by the authors: An analysis that came later counted roughly 87 million unique TCR beta chains, approximately 11 million shared. The protocol was immunoSEQ multiplex PCR, while the TCRdb copy is restricted to in-frame clones and leaves out a portion. That table furnishes V, J and clone size, whereas the DNA furnished D and trimming. Among more than 150,000 clones, 60% to 85% were seen once, and the ten largest hold approximately 1.5%. Each donor was healthy, and each was a bone marrow donor. In regard to this clone: Antigen: not known.

V gene TRBV7-2 combines with J gene TRBJ2-3, with D maybe TRBD2 (5 bases). The source is a girl aged 5-17 years in good health and CMV-seropositive. Sequencing was carried out using PBMCs. The CDR3 here is CASSRELGTDTQYF. CDR3 in DNA: TGTGCCAGCAGCCGGGAATTGGGCACAGATACGCAGTATTTT.